The clone carrying this TCR beta chain has only one observation. TCRdb's copy holds only in-frame clones and misses some; the assay was immunoSEQ multiplex PCR. Of around 200,000 clones detected, under 90% appear once; the ten largest clones hold around 6.6%. The V and J ends lost 5 bases and 2 bases respectively, with 13 bases between them. Germline V gene sequence: CDR1 SGHTA, CDR2 FQGNSA. The CDR3 extends over 15 amino acids. These data are taken from a study of blood T cell repertoires in COVID-19. Overall study: Samples taken during acute and convalescent COVID-19 were collected in the United States, Italy and Spain. Sources were T cells, B-cell-depleted T cells, or PBMCs; the material itself was cDNA or gDNA.

V gene TRBV7-2 combines with J gene TRBJ1-5, with D maybe TRBD1 (6 bases). Sequencing was done on a sample of peripheral blood. This sequence was found in a man aged 40-50 years with acute or convalescent COVID-19. For the CDR3, the DNA is TGTGCCAGCAGCCCACAGGGTATCGGCAATCAGCCCCAGCATTTT. This translates into CASSPQGIGNQPQHF.